This is a list of T cell receptor beta chains from one sample in a study of T cells in Graves' hyperthyroidism and ophthalmopathy. TCRdb analysed the multiplex PCR reads with MiXCR anew, one entry per CDR3 protein. The data contain 640,000 or so distinct CDR3 sequences, roughly 15% of them seen just once; the ten biggest clones take up about 4.5%. The sequencing input was blood. Receptors originate from a woman aged 40-49 years with Graves' ophthalmopathy. Each CDR3 is given with its conserved first and last residue. Fields, in order: CDR3 length, D gene, clone size, V gene, J gene, CDR3 DNA, CDR3 protein. The D gene is left open where the match is weak. Only some rows state a clone size, as once, few, many or a class for expanded clones.

len: 14; d_gene: -; abundance: -; v_gene: TRBV30; j_gene: TRBJ2-7; CDR3nt: TGTGCCTGGAGTCAAGCAGGGCCAAACTACGAGCAGTACTTC; CDR3aa: CAWSQAGPNYEQYF
len: 14; d_gene: -; abundance: few; v_gene: TRBV11-1; j_gene: TRBJ2-1; CDR3nt: TGTGCCAGCAGCCTCGCGGTGGCAGTCAATGAGCAGTTCTTC; CDR3aa: CASSLAVAVNEQFF
len: 15; d_gene: -; abundance: many; v_gene: TRBV18; j_gene: TRBJ2-5; CDR3nt: TGTGCCAGCTCACCACCTACCGGGGACGGAGAGACCCAGTACTTC; CDR3aa: CASSPPTGDGETQYF
len: 14; d_gene: TRBD1; abundance: many; v_gene: TRBV7-8; j_gene: TRBJ1-2; CDR3nt: TGTGCCAGCAGCAACGGGACAGGGCCGAGTGGCTACACCTTC; CDR3aa: CASSNGTGPSGYTF
len: 15; d_gene: -; abundance: few; v_gene: TRBV2; j_gene: TRBJ2-2; CDR3nt: TGTGCCAGCAGTTACTACAGGGTTATTAACGGGGAGCTGTTTTTT; CDR3aa: CASSYYRVINGELFF
len: 13; d_gene: -; abundance: many; v_gene: TRBV6-1; j_gene: TRBJ1-1; CDR3nt: TGTGCCAGCAGTGCGCGGGTTCACACTGAAGCTTTCTTT; CDR3aa: CASSARVHTEAFF
len: 13; d_gene: -; abundance: once; v_gene: TRBV12-3/TRBV12-4; j_gene: TRBJ1-5; CDR3nt: TGTGCCAGCCACCGGCAGGGAGGTCAGCCCCAGCATTTT; CDR3aa: CASHRQGGQPQHF
len: 13; d_gene: TRBD1; abundance: many; v_gene: TRBV29-1; j_gene: TRBJ1-1; CDR3nt: TGCAGCGGGACAGGGGGCCAGAACACTGAAGCTTTCTTT; CDR3aa: CSGTGGQNTEAFF
len: 13; d_gene: -; abundance: many; v_gene: TRBV4-3; j_gene: TRBJ1-1; CDR3nt: TGCGCCAGCAGCCAATTGTTGGACACTGAAGCTTTCTTT; CDR3aa: CASSQLLDTEAFF
len: 14; d_gene: -; abundance: many; v_gene: TRBV7-9; j_gene: TRBJ1-1; CDR3nt: TGTGCCAGCAGCACCTCAGGGGTTTGGACTGAAGCTTTCTTT; CDR3aa: CASSTSGVWTEAFF
len: 17; d_gene: TRBD1; abundance: many; v_gene: TRBV28; j_gene: TRBJ1-5; CDR3nt: TGTGCCAGCAGTCCCGGGACAGGGGCTAGGGCCAATCAGCCCCAGCATTTT; CDR3aa: CASSPGTGARANQPQHF
len: 14; d_gene: -; abundance: many; v_gene: TRBV10-3; j_gene: TRBJ1-1; CDR3nt: TGTGCCATCAGTGAGCCTCGGGACACCGATTTAGCTTTCTTT; CDR3aa: CAISEPRDTDLAFF
len: 14; d_gene: -; abundance: many; v_gene: TRBV12-3/TRBV12-4; j_gene: TRBJ2-7; CDR3nt: TGTGCCAGCAGTTTAATGGTCAGAGCCTACGAGCAGTACTTC; CDR3aa: CASSLMVRAYEQYF
len: 19; d_gene: -; abundance: -; v_gene: TRBV9; j_gene: TRBJ1-2; CDR3nt: TGTGCCAGCAGCGTAGGAGGTGTGGGACATGGGGGTTCTAACTATGGCTACACCTTC; CDR3aa: CASSVGGVGHGGSNYGYTF
len: 12; d_gene: -; abundance: many; v_gene: TRBV24-1; j_gene: TRBJ1-1; CDR3nt: TGTGCCACCAGTGACCCCGACAGGGAAGCTTTCTTT; CDR3aa: CATSDPDREAFF
len: 14; d_gene: -; abundance: once; v_gene: TRBV6-5; j_gene: TRBJ2-5; CDR3nt: TGTGCCAGCAGTTATCGGAACAGACAAGAGACCCAGTACTTC; CDR3aa: CASSYRNRQETQYF
len: 14; d_gene: TRBD1; abundance: many; v_gene: TRBV28; j_gene: TRBJ2-7; CDR3nt: TGTGCCAGCAGTTTCGGAGGGACAGGCTACGAGCAGTACTTC; CDR3aa: CASSFGGTGYEQYF
len: 15; d_gene: -; abundance: many; v_gene: TRBV6-2/TRBV6-3; j_gene: TRBJ1-5; CDR3nt: TGTGCCAGCAGTTACGGGCAGCATAGCAATCAGCCCCAGCATTTT; CDR3aa: CASSYGQHSNQPQHF
len: 12; d_gene: -; abundance: many; v_gene: TRBV6-1; j_gene: TRBJ2-2; CDR3nt: TGTGCCACTCGGGAGTACACCGGGGAGCTGTTTTTT; CDR3aa: CATREYTGELFF
len: 15; d_gene: TRBD1; abundance: many; v_gene: TRBV6-5; j_gene: TRBJ1-5; CDR3nt: TGTGCCAGCAGATTAAACAGGGGGATTAATCAGCCCCAGCATTTT; CDR3aa: CASRLNRGINQPQHF
len: 14; d_gene: -; abundance: many; v_gene: TRBV9; j_gene: TRBJ2-7; CDR3nt: TGTGCCAGCAGCGTAGAGGATGGGGGGTACGAGCAGTACTTC; CDR3aa: CASSVEDGGYEQYF
len: 16; d_gene: TRBD2; abundance: many; v_gene: TRBV28; j_gene: TRBJ2-5; CDR3nt: TGTGCCAGCAGCCAGACTAGCGGGAGGGCCGGAGAGACCCAGTACTTC; CDR3aa: CASSQTSGRAGETQYF
len: 11; d_gene: -; abundance: many; v_gene: TRBV30; j_gene: TRBJ1-1; CDR3nt: TGTGCCTGGAAGCTGAACACTGAAGCTTTCTTT; CDR3aa: CAWKLNTEAFF
len: 15; d_gene: -; abundance: many; v_gene: TRBV6-1; j_gene: TRBJ1-1; CDR3nt: TGTGCCAGCAGTGAGGAAAGGGGGAGGAACACTGAAGCTTTCTTT; CDR3aa: CASSEERGRNTEAFF
len: 16; d_gene: TRBD2; abundance: many; v_gene: TRBV28; j_gene: TRBJ2-7; CDR3nt: TGTGCCAGCAGAACCGGGACTAGCGGAAACTCCTACGAGCAGTACTTC; CDR3aa: CASRTGTSGNSYEQYF
len: 15; d_gene: TRBD1; abundance: many; v_gene: TRBV27; j_gene: TRBJ2-5; CDR3nt: TGTGCCAGCAGTCCTGGGACAGGGGGCCAGGAGACCCAGTACTTC; CDR3aa: CASSPGTGGQETQYF